The clone carrying this T cell receptor beta chain was found a few times. Sample time point: patch test 1, 2 weeks after DPC sensitization. Treatment reported: therapeutic diphenylcyclopropenone sensitization with weekly scalp DPC. Samples of blood were obtained prior to the application of each patch test. Extraction yielded total RNA from whole blood (unfractionated). CDR1 LGHNA and CDR2 YSLEER come from the germline V gene. The CDR3 has 16 residues. V was trimmed by 1 base and J by 2 bases, leaving 12 bases between them. This record comes from a study of human T cells and chemical hapten exposure. Study information: Chiefly women, the patients showed alopecia areata, totalis or universalis.

Individual cDNA molecules in this library carried unique molecular identifiers. One entry per CDR3 protein, called by TCRdb with MiXCR from the RACE reads. The sample comprises some 94,000 distinct CDR3 sequences, around 11% of which are singletons, and approximately 2% rests with the top ten. Material: whole blood, obtained in connection with sensitization to the hapten diphenylcyclopropenone (DPC). The clonotype originates from a woman in her thirties or forties with alopecia areata. Some clones in this sample may be carry-over from other donors' samples. This chain uses TRBV4-3 with TRBJ2-1, with D uncertain. CDR3 region: CASSQGPRNAYNEQFF. The CDR3 DNA is TGCGCCAGCAGCCAAGGGCCCCGGAATGCCTACAATGAGCAGTTCTTC.